The rows below give T cell receptor beta chains drawn from one sample of a study of blood T cell repertoires in COVID-19. Data came from immunoSEQ multiplex PCR; TCRdb stores just in-frame clones and leaves some out. The table has 50,000 or so clones, roughly 80% seen once. Sequencing input: peripheral blood. All receptors derive from a man aged 40-50 years with acute or convalescent COVID-19. The CDR3 runs from the conserved cysteine through the conserved F or W. The order of the fields is clone size, CDR3 length, V gene, J gene, D gene, CDR3 DNA, CDR3 protein. D genes are given only for firm matches. Clone sizes are given selectively: once, few, many, or a class where the clone is expanded.

.	15	TRBV4-1	TRBJ2-7	TRBD2	TGCGCCAGCAGCCAAGGACTAGCGGGGGTCTACGAGCAGTACTTC	CASSQGLAGVYEQYF
.	12	TRBV2	TRBJ1-2	.	TGTGCCAGCAGTAGAGACGGCGGCGGCTACACCTTC	CASSRDGGGYTF
once	15	TRBV3-1/TRBV3-2	TRBJ1-6	.	TGTGCCAGCAGCCAAGACAAGGGTAGCGGTTCACCCCTCCACTTT	CASSQDKGSGSPLHF
once	12	TRBV3-1/TRBV3-2	TRBJ1-1	.	TGTGCCAGCAGTGTCGGACAGACTGAAGCTTTCTTT	CASSVGQTEAFF
.	14	TRBV19	TRBJ2-2	TRBD2	TGTGCCAGTAAGCGGGGGCGGAACACCGGGGAGCTGTTTTTT	CASKRGRNTGELFF
.	13	TRBV6-5	TRBJ2-3	.	TGTGCCAGCAGTTACGACCTCAGGGATACGCAGTATTTT	CASSYDLRDTQYF
.	13	TRBV6-6	TRBJ1-5	.	TGTGCCAGCAGCGAAGGGAGAGATCAGCCCCAGCATTTT	CASSEGRDQPQHF
.	17	TRBV24-1	TRBJ2-1	.	TGTGCCACCAGTGACCTCCGTCGGGGGAATTCCTACAATGAGCAGTTCTTC	CATSDLRRGNSYNEQFF
.	17	TRBV4-3	TRBJ1-2	TRBD1	TGCGCCAGCAGCCAAGACACGGGACAGGGGGTTCCCTATGGCTACACCTTC	CASSQDTGQGVPYGYTF
few	15	TRBV25-1	TRBJ2-5	TRBD1	TGTGCCAGCAGTGCACAGACAGGGATGGGGGAGACCCAGTACTTC	CASSAQTGMGETQYF
.	13	TRBV12-3/TRBV12-4	TRBJ1-1	.	TGTGCCAGCAGTTTAAAGGGGCCCACTGAAGCTTTCTTT	CASSLKGPTEAFF
.	17	TRBV5-1	TRBJ2-5	.	TGCGCCAGCAGCGTCAAACAGGCCCGGAAACGTCGGGAGACCCAGTACTTC	CASSVKQARKRRETQYF
.	16	TRBV27	TRBJ1-2	.	TGTGCCAGCAGTTTATCGCGGAGAACACCCTTGGATGGCTACACCTTC	CASSLSRRTPLDGYTF
.	17	TRBV19	TRBJ1-1	.	TGTGCCAGTACCCCAGGGCAGGGGATGTTGGGCAACACTGAAGCTTTCTTT	CASTPGQGMLGNTEAFF
.	15	TRBV9	TRBJ2-4	TRBD2	TGTGCCAGCAGCGTAGAAGCCCAGCGGGGGCCTCCGATGAACTTC	CASSVEAQRGPPMNF
.	18	TRBV27	TRBJ2-7	TRBD1	TGTGCCAGCAGTTTTAGGATGACCGGGACAGTTTCTTCCTACGAGCAGTACTTC	CASSFRMTGTVSSYEQYF
once	17	TRBV2	TRBJ2-1	TRBD2	TGTGCCAGCATCACTAGCGGGGGGCCTTTCTCCTACAATGAGCAGTTCTTC	CASITSGGPFSYNEQFF
once	11	TRBV12-3/TRBV12-4	TRBJ2-7	.	TGTGCCACCAATTCCGGGGACGAGCAGTACTTC	CATNSGDEQYF
.	15	TRBV6-5	TRBJ1-2	.	TGTGCCAGCAGATCCCACGGCGGGGGGGACTATGGCTACACCTTC	CASRSHGGGDYGYTF
once	14	TRBV6-5	TRBJ2-6	.	TGTGCCATCAATGGACTCTCTGGGGCCAACGTCCTGACTTTC	CAINGLSGANVLTF
.	15	TRBV18	TRBJ1-5	.	TGTGCCAGCTCACCGAAGGGGGTTAGCAATCAGCCCCAGCATTTT	CASSPKGVSNQPQHF
.	16	TRBV19	TRBJ2-6	TRBD1	TGTGCCAGTAGTGACAGGGGATGGACTGGGGCCAACGTCCTGACTTTC	CASSDRGWTGANVLTF
.	13	TRBV5-4	TRBJ2-7	.	TGTGCCAGCCTCCTCTCTCCTACCACCGAGCAGTACTTC	CASLLSPTTEQYF